These 14 T cell receptor beta chains were all obtained from the same sample, sequenced in a study of cytomegalovirus exposure and HLA in healthy donors. The PCR contained 60 Vbeta and 13 Jbeta primers. The method was immunoSEQ multiplex PCR; TCRdb's version includes in-frame clones alone and lacks a portion of them. The repertoire holds about 140,000 clones, with 70% to 90% as singletons. The sample was PBMCs. The receptors were gathered from a middle-aged man in good health and CMV-seronegative.

This clone occurred a few times. The chain uses TRBV5-1 and TRBJ1-1; D may be TRBD1 (5 bases). This CDR3 region has 15 residues. Germline V lookup: CDR1 SGHRS, CDR2 YFSETQ. The germline V and J ends were trimmed by 4 bases and 1 base, with 14 bases remaining between them. The CDR3 DNA follows: TGCGCCAGCAGCCCTCTTATGACAGAGAACACTGAAGCTTTCTTT. It codes for CASSPLMTENTEAFF.

On this clone: A read error may account for a junction end that differs from germline. The V and J genes are TRBV11-3 and TRBJ2-3, with unresolved D. Germline V gene data show CDR1 as SGHNT and CDR2 as YENEEA. CDR3 length: 17 residues. The CDR3 protein is CASSLGSGTQNTDPQYF. CDR3 bases: TGTGCCAGCAGCTTAGGATCAGGCACCCAAAATACAGATCCGCAGTATTTT.

This chain links TRBV4-2 with TRBJ1-3, with D maybe TRBD1 (6 bases). V shed 0 bases and J shed 0 bases, with 9 bases lying between them. Looked up from germline, CDR1 is LGHNA and CDR2 is YNFKEQ. The CDR3 length is 16 residues. The CDR3, as DNA: TGTGCCAGCAGCCAAGAAGGACAGAGCTCTGGAAACACCATATATTTT. Translating gives CASSQEGQSSGNTIYF.

The chain recombines TRBV5-1 with TRBJ2-7; 8 nucleotides align to TRBD1. V dropped 2 bases and J dropped 3; count of bases not matched to a gene: 7. Germline values: CDR1 SGHRS, CDR2 YFSETQ. CDR3 length: 15 residues. CDR3: CASSFLPDRDYEQYF. DNA for the CDR3: TGCGCCAGCAGCTTCCTCCCGGACAGGGACTACGAGCAGTACTTC.

This clone came up a few times. V and J are TRBV9 and TRBJ2-1, with 9 bases fitting TRBD1. The CDR3 consists of 16 residues. V shed 3 bases and J 8 bases; nucleotides not matched to a gene: 12. Germline values: CDR1 SGDLS, CDR2 YYNGEE. CDR3 DNA: TGTGCCAGCAGCGCCGAGAGGGACAGGGCATCGTATGAGCAGTTCTTC. Its translation is CASSAERDRASYEQFF.

Only one count was recorded for this clone. The V gene is TRBV19, the J gene TRBJ2-5; 10 positions match TRBD1. There are 15 residues in the CDR3. V shed 2 bases, J shed 5 bases, and the junction held 5 bases outside the gene matches. CDR1 is LNHDA, CDR2 SQIVND, per germline (reference sequence). This CDR3 is CASSIPGQGGETQYF. The CDR3 coding sequence is TGTGCCAGTAGTATACCTGGACAGGGGGGGGAGACCCAGTACTTC.

This clone was recorded once. V gene TRBV6-1 combines with J gene TRBJ1-5, with no clear D. The CDR3 is 13 residues long. The germline V gene encodes CDR1 MNHNS and CDR2 SASEGT. V was shortened by 7 bases and J by 0 bases, with 7 bases between the two germline ends. The CDR3 sequence is CASNPVSNQPQHF. For the CDR3, the DNA is TGTGCCAGCAATCCAGTTAGCAATCAGCCCCAGCATTTT.

The genes are TRBV28 and TRBJ1-2, with a weak D call TRBD1 (5 bases). Per the germline V gene, CDR1 is MDHEN and CDR2 is SYDVKM. V lost 6 bases, J lost 4 bases, and 9 bases lay in between. The CDR3 loop spans 12 amino acids. The CDR3 here is CASRQAPYGYTF. The CDR3, as DNA: TGTGCCAGCAGACAGGCCCCCTATGGCTACACCTTC.

This rearrangement joins TRBV7-9 to TRBJ1-2; D is unclear. This CDR3 spans 13 amino acids. Trimming left V 1 base short and J 4 bases short, with 7 bases between. Germline-derived CDR1 and CDR2 are SEHNR and FQNEAQ (reference sequence). CDR3 bases: TGTGCCAGCAGCTTAGATCGGGGCTATGGCTACACCTTC. It specifies CASSLDRGYGYTF.

The genes are TRBV9 and TRBJ1-2; 8 bases map to TRBD1. CDR3 length: 13 residues. Germline loops: CDR1 SGDLS, CDR2 YYNGEE. J gave up 8 bases and V 0 bases, and 3 bases lay outside the gene matches. The CDR3 sequence: CASSVGAGGGYTF. In DNA form, the CDR3 reads TGTGCCAGCAGCGTAGGGGCAGGGGGCGGCTACACCTTC.

V gene TRBV6-4 combines with J gene TRBJ1-1; 9 bases map to TRBD1. The V and J ends lost 4 bases and 6 bases, in that order; junction bases with no gene match: 3. The germline CDR1 and CDR2 sequences are MRHNA and SNTAGT. The CDR3 is 13 residues long. The CDR3 nucleotides read TGTGCCAGCAGTGCCCGACAGGGGGCTGAAGCTTTCTTT. Encoded protein: CASSARQGAEAFF.

This clone showed up just a few times. The chain has TRBV5-1 and TRBJ2-3; TRBD2 matches 9 bases. Germline lookup yields CDR1 SGHRS and CDR2 YFSETQ. V was clipped by 2 bases and J by 4 bases; unmatched bases: 8. CDR3 length: 16 residues. DNA of the CDR3: TGCGCCAGCAGCTTAGGGGCTAGCGGGAAATCAGATACGCAGTATTTT. Its protein product is CASSLGASGKSDTQYF.

The chain combines TRBV7-6 with TRBJ2-1; 13 bases are a match to TRBD2. The CDR3 extends over 19 amino acids. Trimming at V came to 1 base and at J to 6 bases, leaving 12 bases not matched to a gene. The germline gives CDR1 SGHVS, CDR2 FNYEAQ. The CDR3 protein is CASSLVPPPLAGGFNEQFF. The CDR3 nucleotides are TGTGCCAGCAGCTTAGTACCCCCCCCACTAGCGGGGGGGTTCAATGAGCAGTTCTTC. The whole variable domain, remainder taken from reference TRBV7-6 and TRBJ2-1, is GAGVSQSPRYKVTKRGQDVALRCDPISGHVSLYWYRQALGQGPEFLTYFNYEAQQDKSGLPNDRFSAERPEGSISTLTIQRTEQRDSAMYRCASSLVPPPLAGGFNEQFFGPGTRLTVL.

The chain links TRBV11-3 to TRBJ1-2; D is unresolved. Germline V gene lookup returns CDR1 SGHNT and CDR2 YENEEA. The CDR3 has 13 residues. V was pared by 3 bases and J by 6 bases, with 11 bases between. As DNA, the CDR3 is TGTGCCAGCAGCTTCTCTCGGGGAAATGGCTACACCTTC. Its protein product is CASSFSRGNGYTF.